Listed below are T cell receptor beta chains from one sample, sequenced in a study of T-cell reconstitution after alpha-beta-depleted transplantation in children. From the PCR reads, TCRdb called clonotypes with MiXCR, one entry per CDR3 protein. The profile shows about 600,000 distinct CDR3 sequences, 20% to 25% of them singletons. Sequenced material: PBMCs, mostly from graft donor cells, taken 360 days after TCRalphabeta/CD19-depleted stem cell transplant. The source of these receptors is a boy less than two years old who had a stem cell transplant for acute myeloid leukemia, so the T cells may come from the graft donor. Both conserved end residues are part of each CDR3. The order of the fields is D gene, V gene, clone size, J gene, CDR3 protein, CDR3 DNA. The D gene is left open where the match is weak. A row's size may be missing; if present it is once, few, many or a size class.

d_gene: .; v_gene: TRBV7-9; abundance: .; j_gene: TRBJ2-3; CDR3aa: CASSLGRVRDTDTQYF; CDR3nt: TGTGCCAGCAGCTTAGGCAGGGTACGGGACACAGATACGCAGTATTTT
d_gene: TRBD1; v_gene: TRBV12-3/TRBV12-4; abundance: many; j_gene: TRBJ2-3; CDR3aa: CASYRGTWDTQYF; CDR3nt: TGTGCCAGCTACAGGGGAACATGGGATACGCAGTATTTT
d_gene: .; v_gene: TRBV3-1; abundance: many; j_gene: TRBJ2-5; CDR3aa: CASSQEGTQETQYF; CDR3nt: TGTGCCAGCAGCCAAGAGGGGACTCAAGAGACCCAGTACTTC
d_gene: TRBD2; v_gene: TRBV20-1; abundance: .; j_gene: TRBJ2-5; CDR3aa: CSATTSGGQETQYF; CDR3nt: TGCAGTGCTACGACTAGCGGGGGCCAAGAGACCCAGTACTTC
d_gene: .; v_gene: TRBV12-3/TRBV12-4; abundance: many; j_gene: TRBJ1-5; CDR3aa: CASTSLGQPQHF; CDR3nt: TGTGCCAGCACCTCTTTGGGTCAGCCCCAGCATTTT
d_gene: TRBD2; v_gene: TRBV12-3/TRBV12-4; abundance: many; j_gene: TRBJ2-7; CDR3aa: CASSLGTRDEQYF; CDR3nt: TGTGCCAGCAGTTTGGGGACTAGGGACGAGCAGTACTTC
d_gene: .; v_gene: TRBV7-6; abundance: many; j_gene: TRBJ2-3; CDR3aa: CASSAYQDLTDTQYF; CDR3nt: TGTGCCAGCAGCGCCTATCAGGACCTCACAGATACGCAGTATTTT
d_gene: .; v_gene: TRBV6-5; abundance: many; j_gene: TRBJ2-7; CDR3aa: CASSYFAGLPLYEQYF; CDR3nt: TGTGCCAGCAGTTACTTTGCCGGACTCCCACTCTACGAGCAGTACTTC
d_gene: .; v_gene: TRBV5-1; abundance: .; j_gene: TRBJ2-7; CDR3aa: CASSLGAALSYEQYF; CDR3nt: TGCGCCAGCAGCTTGGGGGCTGCCCTCTCCTACGAGCAGTACTTC
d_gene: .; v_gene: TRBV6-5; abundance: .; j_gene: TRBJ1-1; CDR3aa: CASSYSGRLTEAFF; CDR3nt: TGTGCCAGCAGTTACTCGGGACGGCTCACTGAAGCTTTCTTT
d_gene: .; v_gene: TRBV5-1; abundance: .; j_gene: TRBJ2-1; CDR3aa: CASSLSPQWNEQFF; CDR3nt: TGCGCCAGCAGCTTGAGTCCGCAGTGGAATGAGCAGTTCTTC
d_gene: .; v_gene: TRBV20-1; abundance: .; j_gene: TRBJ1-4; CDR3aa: CSARDQGRREKLFF; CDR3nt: TGCAGTGCTAGAGATCAGGGGCGAAGGGAAAAACTGTTTTTT
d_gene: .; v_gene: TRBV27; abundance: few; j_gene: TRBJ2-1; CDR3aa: CASSSTLSEQFF; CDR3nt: TGTGCCAGCAGTTCGACCCTCAGTGAGCAGTTCTTC
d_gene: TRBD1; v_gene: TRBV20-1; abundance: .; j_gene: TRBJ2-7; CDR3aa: CSARNRDSSYEQYF; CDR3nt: TGCAGTGCTAGAAACCGGGACAGCAGCTACGAGCAGTACTTC
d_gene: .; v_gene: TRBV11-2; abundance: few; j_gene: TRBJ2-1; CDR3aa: CASSLDRLGGPEQFF; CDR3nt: TGTGCCAGCAGCTTAGACCGGTTGGGGGGGCCCGAGCAGTTCTTC
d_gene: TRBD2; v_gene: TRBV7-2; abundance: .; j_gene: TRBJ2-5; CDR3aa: CASRPKAGGKETQYF; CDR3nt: TGTGCCAGCAGACCTAAAGCGGGGGGGAAAGAGACCCAGTACTTC
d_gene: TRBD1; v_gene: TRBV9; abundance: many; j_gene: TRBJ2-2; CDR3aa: CASSLGTANTGELFF; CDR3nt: TGTGCCAGCAGCCTGGGGACAGCCAACACCGGGGAGCTGTTTTTT
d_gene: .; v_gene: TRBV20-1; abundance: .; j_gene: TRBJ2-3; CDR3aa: CSAREPLAMDTQYF; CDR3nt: TGCAGTGCTAGAGAGCCACTAGCAATGGATACGCAGTATTTT
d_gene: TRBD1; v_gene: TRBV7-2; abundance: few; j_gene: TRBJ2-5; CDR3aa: CASSSRTGKKTQYF; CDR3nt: TGTGCCAGCAGCTCGCGGACAGGGAAAAAGACCCAGTACTTC
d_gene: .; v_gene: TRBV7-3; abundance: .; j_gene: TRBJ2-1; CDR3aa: CASSLMVEGPYNEQFF; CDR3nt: TGTGCCAGCAGCTTAATGGTAGAGGGCCCCTACAATGAGCAGTTCTTC
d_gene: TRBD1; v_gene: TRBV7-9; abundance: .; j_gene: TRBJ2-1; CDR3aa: CASQGQLPDRGTQNEQFF; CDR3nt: TGTGCCAGCCAAGGGCAGCTCCCGGACAGGGGCACACAAAATGAGCAGTTCTTC
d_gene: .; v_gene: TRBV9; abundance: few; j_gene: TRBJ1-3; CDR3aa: CASSMDVGNTIYF; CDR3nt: TGTGCCAGCAGCATGGACGTAGGAAACACCATATATTTT
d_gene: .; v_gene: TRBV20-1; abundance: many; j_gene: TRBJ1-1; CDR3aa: CSARMWTEAFF; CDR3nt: TGCAGTGCTAGAATGTGGACTGAAGCTTTCTTT
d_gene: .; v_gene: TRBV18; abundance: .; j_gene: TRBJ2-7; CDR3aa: CASSPTAGSGHEQYF; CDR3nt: TGTGCCAGCTCACCGACCGCAGGGTCTGGTCACGAGCAGTACTTC
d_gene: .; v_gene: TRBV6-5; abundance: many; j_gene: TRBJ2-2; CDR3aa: CASSYSRGTGELFF; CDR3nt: TGTGCCAGCAGTTACTCAAGGGGCACCGGGGAGCTGTTTTTT
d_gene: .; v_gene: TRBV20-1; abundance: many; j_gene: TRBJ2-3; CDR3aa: CSARDRRGAASTDTQYF; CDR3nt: TGCAGTGCTAGAGATAGGAGGGGGGCTGCTAGCACAGATACGCAGTATTTT
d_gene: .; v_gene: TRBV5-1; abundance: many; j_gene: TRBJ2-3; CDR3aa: CASRAGAGFASTDTQYF; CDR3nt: TGCGCCAGCAGAGCAGGTGCGGGGTTCGCTAGCACAGATACGCAGTATTTT
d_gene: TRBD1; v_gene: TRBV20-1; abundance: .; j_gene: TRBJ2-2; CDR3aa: CSARKGQGVRNTGELFF; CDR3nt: TGCAGTGCTAGAAAAGGTCAGGGGGTTCGGAACACCGGGGAGCTGTTTTTT
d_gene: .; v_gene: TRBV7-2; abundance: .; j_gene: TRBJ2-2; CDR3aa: CASVYTGIYTGELFF; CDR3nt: TGTGCCAGCGTTTACACAGGGATTTATACCGGGGAGCTGTTTTTT
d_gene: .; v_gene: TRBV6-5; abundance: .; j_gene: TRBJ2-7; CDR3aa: CASSYSMAVNYEQYF; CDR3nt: TGTGCCAGCAGTTACTCGATGGCGGTGAACTACGAGCAGTACTTC
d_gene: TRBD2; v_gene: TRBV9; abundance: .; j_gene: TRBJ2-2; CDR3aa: CASSLASGGNTGELFF; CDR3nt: TGTGCCAGCAGCCTTGCTAGCGGGGGGAACACCGGGGAGCTGTTTTTT
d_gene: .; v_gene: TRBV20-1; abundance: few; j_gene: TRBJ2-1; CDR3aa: CSAPRFPSVIHNEQFF; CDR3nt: TGCAGTGCTCCTCGCTTTCCTAGCGTAATACACAATGAGCAGTTCTTC